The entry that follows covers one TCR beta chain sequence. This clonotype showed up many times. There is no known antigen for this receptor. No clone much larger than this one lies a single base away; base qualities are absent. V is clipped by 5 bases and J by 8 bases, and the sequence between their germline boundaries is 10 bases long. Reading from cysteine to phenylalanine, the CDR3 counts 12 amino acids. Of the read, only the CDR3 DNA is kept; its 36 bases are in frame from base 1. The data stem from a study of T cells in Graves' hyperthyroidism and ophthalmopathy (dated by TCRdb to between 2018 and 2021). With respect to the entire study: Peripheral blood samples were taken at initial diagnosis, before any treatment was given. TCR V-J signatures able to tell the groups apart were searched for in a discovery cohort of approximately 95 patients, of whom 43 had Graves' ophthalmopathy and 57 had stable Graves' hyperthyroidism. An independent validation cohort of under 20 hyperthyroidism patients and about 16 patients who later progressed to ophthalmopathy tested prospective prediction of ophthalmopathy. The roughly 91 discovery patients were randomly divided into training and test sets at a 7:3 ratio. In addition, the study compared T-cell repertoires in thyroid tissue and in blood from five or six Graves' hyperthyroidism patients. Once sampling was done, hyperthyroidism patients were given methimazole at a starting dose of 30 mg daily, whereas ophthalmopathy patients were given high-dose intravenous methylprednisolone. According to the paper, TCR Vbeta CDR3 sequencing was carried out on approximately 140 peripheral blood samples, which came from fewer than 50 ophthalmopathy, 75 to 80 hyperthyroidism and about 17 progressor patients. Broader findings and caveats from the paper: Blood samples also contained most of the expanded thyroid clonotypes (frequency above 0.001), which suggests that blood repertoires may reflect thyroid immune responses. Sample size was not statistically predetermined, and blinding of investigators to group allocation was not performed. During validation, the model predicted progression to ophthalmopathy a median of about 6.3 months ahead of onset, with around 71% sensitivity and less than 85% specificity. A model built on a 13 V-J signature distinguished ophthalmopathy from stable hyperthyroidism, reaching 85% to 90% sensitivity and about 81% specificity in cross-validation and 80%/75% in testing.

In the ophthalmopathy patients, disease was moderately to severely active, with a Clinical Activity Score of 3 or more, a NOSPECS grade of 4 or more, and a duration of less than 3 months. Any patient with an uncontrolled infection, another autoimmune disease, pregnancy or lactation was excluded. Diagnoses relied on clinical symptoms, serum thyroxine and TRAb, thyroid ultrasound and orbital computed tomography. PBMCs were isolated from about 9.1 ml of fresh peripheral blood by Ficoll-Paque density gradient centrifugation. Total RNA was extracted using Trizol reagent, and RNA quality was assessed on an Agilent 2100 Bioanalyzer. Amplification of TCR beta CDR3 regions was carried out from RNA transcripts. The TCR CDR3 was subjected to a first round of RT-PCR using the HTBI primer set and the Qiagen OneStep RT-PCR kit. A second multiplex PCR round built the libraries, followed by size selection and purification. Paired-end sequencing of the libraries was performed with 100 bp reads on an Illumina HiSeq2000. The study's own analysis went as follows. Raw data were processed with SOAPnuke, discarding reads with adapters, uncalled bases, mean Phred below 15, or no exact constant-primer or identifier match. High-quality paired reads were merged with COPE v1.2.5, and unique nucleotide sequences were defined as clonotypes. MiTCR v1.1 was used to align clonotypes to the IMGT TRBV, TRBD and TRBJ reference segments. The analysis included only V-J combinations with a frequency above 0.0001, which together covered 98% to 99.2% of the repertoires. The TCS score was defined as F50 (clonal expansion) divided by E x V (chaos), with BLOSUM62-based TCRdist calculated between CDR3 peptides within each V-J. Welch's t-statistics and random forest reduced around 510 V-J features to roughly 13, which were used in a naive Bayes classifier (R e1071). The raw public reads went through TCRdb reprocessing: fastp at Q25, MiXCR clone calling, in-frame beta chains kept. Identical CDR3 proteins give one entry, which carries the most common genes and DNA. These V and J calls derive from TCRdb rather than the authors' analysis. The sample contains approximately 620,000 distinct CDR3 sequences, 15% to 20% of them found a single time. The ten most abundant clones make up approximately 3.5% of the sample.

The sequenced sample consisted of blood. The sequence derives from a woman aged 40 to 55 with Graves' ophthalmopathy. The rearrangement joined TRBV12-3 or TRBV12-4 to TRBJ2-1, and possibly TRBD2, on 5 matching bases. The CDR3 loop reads CASSLLRDEQFF. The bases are TGTGCCAGCAGTCTTCTGCGGGATGAGCAGTTCTTC.